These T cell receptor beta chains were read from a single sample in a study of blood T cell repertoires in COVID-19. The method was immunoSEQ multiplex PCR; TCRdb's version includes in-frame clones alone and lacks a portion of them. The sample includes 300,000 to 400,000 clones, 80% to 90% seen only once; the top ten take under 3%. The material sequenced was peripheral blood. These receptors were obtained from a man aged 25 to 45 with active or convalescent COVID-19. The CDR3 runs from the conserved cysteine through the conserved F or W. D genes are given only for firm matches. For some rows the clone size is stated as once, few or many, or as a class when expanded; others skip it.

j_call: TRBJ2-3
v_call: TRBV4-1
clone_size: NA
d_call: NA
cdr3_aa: CASSIQVLGTQYF
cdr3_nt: TGCGCCAGCAGCATCCAGGTCCTGGGTACGCAGTATTTT

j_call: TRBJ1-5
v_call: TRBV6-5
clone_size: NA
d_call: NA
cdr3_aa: CASRRQASNQPQHF
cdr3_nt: TGTGCCAGCAGGAGACAGGCTAGCAATCAGCCCCAGCATTTT

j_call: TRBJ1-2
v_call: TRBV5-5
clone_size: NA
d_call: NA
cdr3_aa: CASSPYTSDSYYTF
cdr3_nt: TGTGCCAGCAGCCCGTACACCTCTGACAGCTACTACACCTTC

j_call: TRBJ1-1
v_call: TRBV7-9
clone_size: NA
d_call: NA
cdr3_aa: CASSRLPGEGDTEAFF
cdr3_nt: TGTGCCAGCAGCCGGCTGCCAGGGGAAGGAGACACTGAAGCTTTCTTT

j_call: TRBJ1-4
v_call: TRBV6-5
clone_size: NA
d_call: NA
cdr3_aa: CASSTYRVVGEKLFF
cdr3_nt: TGTGCCAGCAGTACCTACAGGGTGGTTGGTGAAAAACTGTTTTTT

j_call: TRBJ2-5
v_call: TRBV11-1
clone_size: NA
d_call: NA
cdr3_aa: CASSLNSGQETQYF
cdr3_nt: TGTGCCAGCAGCTTAAATTCGGGGCAAGAGACCCAGTACTTC

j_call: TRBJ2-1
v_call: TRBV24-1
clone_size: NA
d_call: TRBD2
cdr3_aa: CATSEFLAGVDEQFF
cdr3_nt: TGTGCCACCAGTGAATTTCTAGCGGGAGTAGATGAGCAGTTCTTC

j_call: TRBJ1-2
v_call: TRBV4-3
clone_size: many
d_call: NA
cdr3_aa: CASSQDLAARNGYTF
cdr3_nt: TGCGCCAGCAGCCAAGATCTAGCAGCCCGGAATGGCTACACCTTC

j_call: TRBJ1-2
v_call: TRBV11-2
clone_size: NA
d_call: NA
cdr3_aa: CASSLMKTGYGYTF
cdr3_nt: TGTGCCAGCAGCCTTATGAAGACAGGCTATGGCTACACCTTC

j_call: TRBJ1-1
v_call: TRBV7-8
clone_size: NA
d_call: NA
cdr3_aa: CASSSAERNTEAFF
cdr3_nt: TGTGCCAGCAGCTCCGCGGAGAGGAACACTGAAGCTTTCTTT

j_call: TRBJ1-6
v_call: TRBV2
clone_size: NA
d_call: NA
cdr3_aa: CASALGGGGSPLHF
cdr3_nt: TGTGCCAGCGCTTTGGGGGGTGGAGGCTCACCCCTCCACTTT

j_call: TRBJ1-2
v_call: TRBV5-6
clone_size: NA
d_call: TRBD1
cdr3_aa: CASQTGTGPPNYGYTF
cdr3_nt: TGTGCCAGCCAAACCGGGACAGGGCCCCCTAACTATGGCTACACCTTC

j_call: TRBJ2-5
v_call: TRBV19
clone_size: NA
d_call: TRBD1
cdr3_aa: CASSIGDRDFETQYF
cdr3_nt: TGTGCCAGTAGTATAGGGGACAGGGATTTTGAGACCCAGTACTTC

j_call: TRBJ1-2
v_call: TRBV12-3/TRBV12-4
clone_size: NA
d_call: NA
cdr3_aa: CASSQRGHIGYTF
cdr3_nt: TGTGCCAGCAGCCAAAGGGGCCATATTGGCTACACCTTC

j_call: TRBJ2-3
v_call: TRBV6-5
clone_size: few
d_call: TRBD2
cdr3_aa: CASAGTGGDTQYF
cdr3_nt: TGTGCCAGCGCAGGTACGGGAGGAGATACGCAGTATTTT

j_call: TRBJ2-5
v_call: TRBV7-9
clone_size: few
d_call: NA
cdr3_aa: CASSRLGDNLRTQYF
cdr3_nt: TGTGCCAGCAGCCGCTTAGGGGACAACTTACGAACCCAGTACTTC

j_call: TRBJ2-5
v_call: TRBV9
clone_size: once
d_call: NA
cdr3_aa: CASSVVAGDQETQYF
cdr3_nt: TGTGCCAGCAGCGTAGTTGCGGGTGATCAAGAGACCCAGTACTTC

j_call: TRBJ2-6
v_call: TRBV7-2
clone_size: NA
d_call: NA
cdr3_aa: CASSRTYSGANVLTF
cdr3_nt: TGTGCCAGCAGCCGGACTTACTCTGGGGCCAACGTCCTGACTTTC

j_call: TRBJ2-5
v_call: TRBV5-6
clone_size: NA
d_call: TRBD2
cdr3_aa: CASSFAGAGVETQYF
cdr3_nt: TGTGCCAGCAGCTTTGCCGGAGCGGGAGTGGAGACCCAGTACTTC

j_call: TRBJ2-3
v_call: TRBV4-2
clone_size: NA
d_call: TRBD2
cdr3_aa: CASSPHRMIAGGPDTQYF
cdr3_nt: TGTGCCAGCAGCCCCCATCGAATGATAGCGGGGGGGCCAGATACGCAGTATTTT

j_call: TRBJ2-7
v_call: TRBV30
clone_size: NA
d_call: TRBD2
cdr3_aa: CAFALAGEEQYF
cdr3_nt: TGTGCCTTCGCTTTAGCGGGAGAAGAGCAGTACTTC

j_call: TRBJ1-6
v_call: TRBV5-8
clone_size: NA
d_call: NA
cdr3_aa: CASRPSLGSPLHF
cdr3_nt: TGTGCCAGCAGGCCGAGTCTCGGGTCACCCCTCCACTTT

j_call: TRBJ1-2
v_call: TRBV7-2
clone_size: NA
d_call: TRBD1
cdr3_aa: CASSLARTGGDYYGYTF
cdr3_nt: TGTGCCAGCAGCTTAGCCCGGACAGGGGGCGACTACTATGGCTACACCTTC

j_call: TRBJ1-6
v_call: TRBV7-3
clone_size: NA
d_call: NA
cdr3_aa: CASSKREGSPLHF
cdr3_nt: TGTGCCAGCAGTAAGAGGGAGGGTTCACCCCTCCACTTT